This T cell receptor (beta chain) was found in a study of T cell responses to AZD1222 COVID-19 vaccine. At the level of the study: Combined were second doses at about 4 or about 12 weeks. Study conclusions and caveats: Seropositive AZD1222 recipients at baseline numbered only six or seven. Clonal diversity may have been underestimated in mostly white British donors. Breadth and depth of Spike-specific TCRs rose after two AZD1222 doses.

There are a few counts of this clone. Its target is not known. This CDR3 spans 15 amino acids. CDR1 and CDR2 (germline): LNHDA, SQIVND (reference sequence). With 5 bases clipped from V and 6 bases from J, the junction kept 4 bases outside the gene matches. The protocol was immunoSEQ multiplex PCR, while the TCRdb copy is restricted to in-frame clones and leaves out a portion. The table includes tens of thousands of clones, around 84% detected once. The source is an adult in good health. The rearrangement links TRBV19 to TRBJ1-6; the match to TRBD1 covers 10 bases. The sequences come from peripheral blood, collected on day 0 of AZD1222 vaccination. CDR3 region: CASSSGQGVNSPLHF. As DNA, the CDR3 is TGTGCCAGTAGTTCCGGACAGGGGGTTAATTCACCCCTCCACTTT.